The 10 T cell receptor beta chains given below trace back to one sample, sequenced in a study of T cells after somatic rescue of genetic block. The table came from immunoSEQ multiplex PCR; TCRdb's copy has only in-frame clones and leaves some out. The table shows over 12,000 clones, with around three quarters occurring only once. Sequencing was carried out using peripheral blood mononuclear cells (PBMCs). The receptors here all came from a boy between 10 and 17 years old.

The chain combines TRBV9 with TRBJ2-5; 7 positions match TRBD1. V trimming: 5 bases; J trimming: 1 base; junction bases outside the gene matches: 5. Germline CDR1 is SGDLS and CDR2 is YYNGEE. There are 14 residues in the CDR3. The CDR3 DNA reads TGTGCCAGCAGTCCCAGGGGGTTCCAAGAGACCCAGTACTTC. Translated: CASSPRGFQETQYF. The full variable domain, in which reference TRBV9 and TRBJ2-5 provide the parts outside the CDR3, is DSGVTQTPKHLITATGQRVTLRCSPRSGDLSVYWYQQSLDQGLQFLIQYYNGEERAKGNILERFSAQQFPDLHSELNLSSLELGDSALYFCASSPRGFQETQYFGPGTRLLVL.

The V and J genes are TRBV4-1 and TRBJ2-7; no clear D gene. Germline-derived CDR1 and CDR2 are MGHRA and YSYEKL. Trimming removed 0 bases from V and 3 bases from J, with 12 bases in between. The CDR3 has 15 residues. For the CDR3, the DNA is TGCGCCAGCAGCCAAGACATCCGCAGCCTCTACGAGCAGTACTTC. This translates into CASSQDIRSLYEQYF.

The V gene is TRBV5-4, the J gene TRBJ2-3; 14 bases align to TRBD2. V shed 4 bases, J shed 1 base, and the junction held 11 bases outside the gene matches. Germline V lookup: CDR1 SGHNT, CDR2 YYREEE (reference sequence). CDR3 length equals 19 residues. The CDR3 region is CASSLTGTSGRGGTDTQYF. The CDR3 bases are TGTGCCAGCAGCCTCACCGGGACTAGCGGGAGAGGCGGCACAGATACGCAGTATTTT.

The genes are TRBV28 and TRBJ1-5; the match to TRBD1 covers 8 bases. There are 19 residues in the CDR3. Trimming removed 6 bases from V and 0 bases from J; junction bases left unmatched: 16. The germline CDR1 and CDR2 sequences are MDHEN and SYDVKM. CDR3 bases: TGTGCCAGCAGCTCCCCTAGGACAGGGTCCGTTTATAGCAATCAGCCCCAGCATTTT. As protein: CASSSPRTGSVYSNQPQHF.

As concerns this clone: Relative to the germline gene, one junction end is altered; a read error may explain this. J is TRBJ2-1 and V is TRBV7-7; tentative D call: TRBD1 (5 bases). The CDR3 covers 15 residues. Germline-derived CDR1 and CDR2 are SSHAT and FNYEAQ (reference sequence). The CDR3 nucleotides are TGTGCTAGCAGCGCACAGGTTAGCTCCTACAATGAGCAGTTCTTC. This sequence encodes CASSAQVSSYNEQFF. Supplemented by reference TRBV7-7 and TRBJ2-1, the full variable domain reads GAGVSQSPRYKVTKRGQDVTLRCDPISSHATLYWYQQALGQGPEFLTYFNYEAQPDKSGLPSDRFSAERPEGSISTLTIQRTEQRDSAMYRCASSAQVSSYNEQFFGPGTRLTVL.

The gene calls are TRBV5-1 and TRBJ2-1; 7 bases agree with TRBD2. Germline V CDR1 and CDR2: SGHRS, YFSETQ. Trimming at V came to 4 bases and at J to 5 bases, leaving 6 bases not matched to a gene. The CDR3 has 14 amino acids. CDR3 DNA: TGCGCCAGCAGCCAATGGACTAGAGACAATGAGCAGTTCTTC. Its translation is CASSQWTRDNEQFF.

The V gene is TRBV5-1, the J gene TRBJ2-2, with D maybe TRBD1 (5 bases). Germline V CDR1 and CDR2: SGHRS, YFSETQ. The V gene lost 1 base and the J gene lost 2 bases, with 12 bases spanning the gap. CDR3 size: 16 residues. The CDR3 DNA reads TGCGCCAGCAGCTTGATTAACCAGGGCAACACCGGGGAGCTGTTTTTT. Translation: CASSLINQGNTGELFF.

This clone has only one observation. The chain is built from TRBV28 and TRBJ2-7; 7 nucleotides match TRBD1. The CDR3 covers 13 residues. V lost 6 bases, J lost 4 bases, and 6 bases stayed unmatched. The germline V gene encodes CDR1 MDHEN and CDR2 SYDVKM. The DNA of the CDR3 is TGTGCCAGCAGAACAGGGGTCCCTTACGAGCAGTACTTC. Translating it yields CASRTGVPYEQYF.

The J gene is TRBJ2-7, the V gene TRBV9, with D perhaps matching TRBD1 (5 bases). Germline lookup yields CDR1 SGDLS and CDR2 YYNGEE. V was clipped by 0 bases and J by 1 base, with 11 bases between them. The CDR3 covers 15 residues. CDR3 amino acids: CASSVGPDTSYEQYF. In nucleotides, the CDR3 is TGTGCCAGCAGCGTAGGCCCGGACACTTCCTACGAGCAGTACTTC.

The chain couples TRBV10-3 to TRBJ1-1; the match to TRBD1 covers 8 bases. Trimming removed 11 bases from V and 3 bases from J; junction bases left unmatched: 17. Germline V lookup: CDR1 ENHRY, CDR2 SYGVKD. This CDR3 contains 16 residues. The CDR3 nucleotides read TGTGCCTCCCAGACAGGGGCAGGGATAGGGGACACTGAAGCTTTCTTT. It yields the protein CASQTGAGIGDTEAFF.